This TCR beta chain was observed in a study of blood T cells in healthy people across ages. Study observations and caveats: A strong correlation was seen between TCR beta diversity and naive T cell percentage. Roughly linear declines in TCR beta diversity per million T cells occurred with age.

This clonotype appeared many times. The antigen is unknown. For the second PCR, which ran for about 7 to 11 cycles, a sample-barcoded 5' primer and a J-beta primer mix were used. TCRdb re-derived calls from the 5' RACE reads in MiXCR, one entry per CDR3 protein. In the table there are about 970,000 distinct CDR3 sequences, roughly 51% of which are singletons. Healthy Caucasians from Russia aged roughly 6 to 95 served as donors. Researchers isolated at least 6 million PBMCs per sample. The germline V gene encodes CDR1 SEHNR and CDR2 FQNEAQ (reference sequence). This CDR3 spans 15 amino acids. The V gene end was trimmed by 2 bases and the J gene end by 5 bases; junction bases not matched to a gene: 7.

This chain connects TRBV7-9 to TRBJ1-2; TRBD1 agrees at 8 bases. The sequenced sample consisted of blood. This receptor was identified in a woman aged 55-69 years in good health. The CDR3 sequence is CASSLKDRGNYGYTF. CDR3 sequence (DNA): TGTGCCAGCAGCTTAAAAGACAGGGGAAATTATGGCTACACCTTC.